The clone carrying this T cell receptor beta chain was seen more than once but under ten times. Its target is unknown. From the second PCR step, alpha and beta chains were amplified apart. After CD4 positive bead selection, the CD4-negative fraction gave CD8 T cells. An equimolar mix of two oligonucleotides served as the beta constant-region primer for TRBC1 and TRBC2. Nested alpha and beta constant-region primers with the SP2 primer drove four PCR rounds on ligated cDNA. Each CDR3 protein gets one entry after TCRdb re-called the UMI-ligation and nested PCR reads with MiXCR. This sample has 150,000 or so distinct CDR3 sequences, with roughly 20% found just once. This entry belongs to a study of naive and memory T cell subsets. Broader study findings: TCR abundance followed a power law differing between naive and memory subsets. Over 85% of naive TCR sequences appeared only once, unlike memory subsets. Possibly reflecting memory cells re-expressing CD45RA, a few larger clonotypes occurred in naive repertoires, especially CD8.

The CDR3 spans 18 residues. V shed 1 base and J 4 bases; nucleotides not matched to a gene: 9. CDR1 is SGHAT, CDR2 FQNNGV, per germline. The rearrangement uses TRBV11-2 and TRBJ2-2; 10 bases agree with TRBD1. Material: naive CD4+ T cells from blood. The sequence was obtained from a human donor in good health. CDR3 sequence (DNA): TGTGCCAGCAGCTTAGGAGGGGCGGGACAGGGGTCCACCGGGGAGCTGTTTTTT. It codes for CASSLGGAGQGSTGELFF.